This TCR beta chain was sequenced for a study of human T cells and chemical hapten exposure. Whole-study context: Patches with 0.01% DPC went on the upper back, and the tests were read at 6 days.

The CDR3 length is 13 residues. Per the germline V gene, CDR1 is SGHRS and CDR2 is YFSETQ. V lost 2 bases and J lost 11; bases outside the gene matches: 6. TCRdb recomputed calls from the RACE reads with MiXCR, one row per CDR3 protein. The sample includes 150,000 to 200,000 distinct CDR3 sequences, 24% seen only once; the top ten take about 2.5%. This clonotype was counted only a few times. Noted time point: patch test 3, about 24 weeks after DPC sensitization. Noted treatment: therapeutic diphenylcyclopropenone sensitization with weekly scalp DPC. V and J are TRBV5-1 and TRBJ1-1; 10 nucleotides match TRBD1. The sequence was obtained from a woman aged 40 to 50 with alopecia areata. Some clones in this sample may be carry-over from other donors' samples. The sequencing here drew on whole blood, taken in connection with sensitization to the hapten diphenylcyclopropenone (DPC). The CDR3 is CASSFDRGQNAFF. CDR3 sequence (DNA): TGCGCCAGCAGCTTTGACAGGGGGCAAAACGCTTTCTTT.